These 25 T cell receptor beta chains originate from one sample sequenced in a study of glioma-infiltrating T cells (dated by TCRdb to 2015 to 2016). The run used an Illumina MiSeq. The iRepertoire nested amplicon-rescue multiplex PCR (arm-PCR) platform was used to amplify TCR alpha and beta CDR3 regions from RNA. Through fastp at Q25 and MiXCR, TCRdb rebuilt clones from the public reads, retaining in-frame beta chains. CDR3 protein duplicates are merged, each entry listing the most common genes and DNA. The sample table records about 9,200 distinct CDR3 sequences; approximately 58% of these occur just once. Of the sample, less than 25% is held by the ten largest clones. Sequenced sample: glioma tissue, nonneoplastic brain tissue, or PBMCs (not recorded which). The receptors were gathered from a human donor with low-grade glioma or glioblastoma, undergoing nonglioma brain surgery, or in good health (not recorded which).

This chain joins TRBV27 and TRBJ1-5; D might be TRBD1 (6 bases). The DNA end lines up better with TRBJ1-6; the J call may be wrong. CDR1 is MNHEY and CDR2 is SMNVEV in the germline V gene (reference sequence). CDR3 size: 16 residues. CDR3 in DNA: TGTGCCAGCAGTTCACCAACCCGGGACAAGGATTCACCCCTCCACTTT. It encodes CASSSPTRDKDSPLHF.

This clonotype was picked up many times. The chain uses TRBV19 and TRBJ2-1, with D unclear. From germline, CDR1 is LNHDA and CDR2 SQIVND (reference sequence). This CDR3 spans 16 amino acids. Between the trimmed V and J ends, which lost 4 bases and 7 bases, there was a span of 20 bases. CDR3 in amino acids: CASSTLGSLRANEQFF. CDR3 in DNA: TGTGCCAGTAGTACCCTTGGTTCCCTTAGGGCAAATGAGCAGTTCTTC.

By share, this clonotype counts as medium-sized. V and J are TRBV4-1 and TRBJ2-7; 9 bases are a match to TRBD2. Germline V lookup: CDR1 MGHRA, CDR2 YSYEKL. This CDR3 region has 16 residues. The J segment lost 4 bases and the V segment lost 2 bases, leaving 9 bases of the junction unmatched. The CDR3 nucleotides read TGCGCCAGCAGCCAAAGTAGCGGGAGTGGGATGTACGAGCAGTACTTC. Its translation: CASSQSSGSGMYEQYF.

Notes on this clonotype: The junction differs from germline at one of its ends, possibly a read error. This chain joins TRBV15 and TRBJ2-1; 10 nucleotides line up with TRBD2. The CDR3 consists of 21 residues. Per the germline V gene, CDR1 is LNHNV and CDR2 is YYDKDF (reference sequence). This CDR3 reads CATGRDSSSGGGSSSYNEQFF. In nucleotides, the CDR3 is TGTGCCACCGGCAGAGATTCATCTAGCGGGGGAGGGTCGAGCTCCTACAATGAGCAGTTCTTC.

The chain combines TRBV20-1 with TRBJ1-5; no reliable D call. V was cut by 7 bases and J by 2 bases, with 9 bases left in between. This CDR3 spans 12 amino acids. Germline V gene lookup returns CDR1 DFQATT and CDR2 SNEGSKA (reference sequence). The chain's CDR3 is CSVIGGNQPQHF. The CDR3 DNA follows: TGCAGTGTTATTGGCGGCAATCAGCCCCAGCATTTT.

This clonotype appeared many times. A much larger clone lies a single base off, so this may be a read error. The gene calls are TRBV6-1 and TRBJ2-7, with D maybe TRBD1 (5 bases). The CDR3 is 12 amino acids. CDR1 is MNHNS, CDR2 SASEGT, per germline. V dropped 6 bases and J dropped 9 bases, with 15 bases sitting between them. CDR3: CASRRTLLGQYF. CDR3 nucleotides: TGTGCCAGCAGGCGGACACTCTTGGGGCAGTACTTC.

This clonotype is judged medium-sized. The chain employs TRBV20-1 and TRBJ2-7, with a tentative D call TRBD1 (5 bases). V gave up 1 base and J gave up 2 bases, with 15 bases separating them. The CDR3 loop spans 15 amino acids. The germline V gene has CDR1 DFQATT and CDR2 SNEGSKA (reference sequence). CDR3 coding DNA: TGCAGTGCTAGAGTAAGGGGCAGGACCACCTACGAGCAGTACTTC. Its translation: CSARVRGRTTYEQYF.

V usage is TRBV7-2 and J usage is TRBJ2-1; D unresolved. V was pared by 2 bases and J by 8 bases, with 13 bases between. CDR3 length equals 14 residues. Germline V gene lookup returns CDR1 SGHTA and CDR2 FQGNSA. CDR3 sequence (DNA): TGTGCCAGCAGCTTATCCATTCCCGGAGATGAGCAGTTCTTC. Protein product: CASSLSIPGDEQFF.

At least ten counts were recorded for this clonotype. V is TRBV30 and J is TRBJ1-5; D unclear. With 0 bases removed from V and 2 bases from J, the gap between germline ends came to 5 bases. The CDR3 is made up of 13 amino acids. Germline CDR1 and CDR2: GTSNPN and SVGIG (reference sequence). This CDR3 is CAWSVGGNQPQHF. The CDR3 bases are TGTGCCTGGAGTGTGGGAGGCAATCAGCCCCAGCATTTT.

By share, this clonotype ranks as medium-sized (0.01 to 0.1%). CDR3: CASSASAFYGYTF. The CDR3 nucleotides read TGTGCCAGCAGTGCCTCAGCTTTCTATGGCTACACCTTC. The chain carries TRBV6-1 and TRBJ1-2; D remains ambiguous. Trimming pared 4 bases from V and 4 bases from J, leaving 10 bases between. Germline V gene data show CDR1 as MNHNS and CDR2 as SASEGT. This CDR3 region has 13 residues.

In its sample, this clonotype is medium-sized. The chain recombines TRBV2 with TRBJ1-1, with a tentative D call TRBD1 (5 bases). V was shortened by 5 bases and J by 2 bases, with 9 bases between the two germline ends. The CDR3 is 13 amino acids. Germline assignment: CDR1 SNHLY and CDR2 FYNNEI. Here the CDR3 reads CASSSGYNTEAFF. CDR3 nucleotides: TGTGCCAGCAGTTCAGGGTATAACACTGAAGCTTTCTTT.

The chain joins TRBV20-1 to TRBJ2-7, with 7 nucleotides matching TRBD1. The CDR3 contains 13 residues. Germline V gives CDR1 DFQATT, CDR2 SNEGSKA (reference sequence). J lost 8 bases, V lost 5 bases, and 12 bases had no gene match. This chain's CDR3 is CSAQRDRLCQQYF. CDR3 DNA: TGCAGTGCTCAGAGGGACAGACTCTGCCAGCAGTACTTC.

The sample holds many counts of this clonotype. This rearrangement joins TRBV19 to TRBJ2-7; 12 nucleotides line up with TRBD2. The CDR3 is 16 residues long. CDR1 is LNHDA and CDR2 is SQIVND in the germline V gene (reference sequence). J gave up 2 bases and V 3 bases, and 5 bases lay outside the gene matches. This CDR3 reads CASSIGLAGSPYEQYF. The CDR3 DNA sequence: TGTGCCAGTAGTATCGGACTAGCGGGATCCCCCTACGAGCAGTACTTC.

Judged by abundance, this clonotype is large. The rearrangement links TRBV28 to TRBJ1-5; D uncertain. Germline CDR1 reads MDHEN; CDR2 reads SYDVKM. The CDR3 has 15 residues. The V and J ends lost 5 bases and 4 bases respectively, with 15 bases between them. As DNA, the CDR3 is TGTGCCAGCAGTCCCCAACGGGTGGAAAATCAGCCCCAGCATTTT. This translates into CASSPQRVENQPQHF.

This clonotype was counted ten times or more. This chain's CDR3 is CAISESRGSSYNSPLHF. The CDR3 coding sequence is TGTGCCATCAGTGAGTCTAGGGGGTCCTCGTATAATTCACCCCTCCACTTT. The chain has TRBV10-3 and TRBJ1-6, with D possibly TRBD1 on 6 matching bases. The CDR3 covers 17 residues. Germline V gives CDR1 ENHRY, CDR2 SYGVKD. V lost 0 bases and J lost 4, with 13 bases in between.

Concerning this clonotype: A much larger clone is a single base away; this may be a read error. The J gene is TRBJ1-1, the V gene TRBV29-1, with 11 bases matching TRBD1. The CDR3 loop spans 13 amino acids. Germline trimming cut 4 bases from V and 4 bases from J; bases unmatched to any gene: 2. From germline, CDR1 is SQVTM and CDR2 ANQGSEA. The CDR3 nucleotides are TGCAGCGTTGGAGGGACAGGGGGCACTGAAGCTTTCTTT. It encodes CSVGGTGGTEAFF.

This chain links TRBV28 with TRBJ2-3; D possibly corresponds to TRBD1 (6 bases). Germline V gene data show CDR1 as MDHEN and CDR2 as SYDVKM. Trimming pared 8 bases from V and 1 base from J, leaving 19 bases between. This CDR3 is 16 amino acids long. CDR3: CASLGYRASGTDTQYF. As DNA, the CDR3 is TGTGCCAGCCTTGGATACAGGGCGTCCGGCACAGATACGCAGTATTTT.

By its share, this clonotype is medium-sized. The V gene is TRBV20-1, the J gene TRBJ2-3; 9 nucleotides agree with TRBD2. CDR3 size: 16 residues. CDR1 and CDR2 from the germline V gene are DFQATT and SNEGSKA (reference sequence). V lost 3 bases to trimming and J lost 3 bases; unmatched junction nucleotides: 10. The DNA of the CDR3 is TGCAGTGCTAGTCCCTACCTAGCGGGAATGACAGATACGCAGTATTTT. Translating gives CSASPYLAGMTDTQYF.

This sequence joins TRBV12-5 and TRBJ1-5; D remains ambiguous. CDR1 and CDR2 from the germline V gene are LGHNT and FRNRAP. The ends were cut back, 9 bases at V and 4 bases at J, with 13 bases in the middle. The CDR3 has 13 residues. The CDR3 sequence is CARAYSINQPQHF. The CDR3, as DNA: TGTGCTAGGGCCTACAGTATAAATCAGCCCCAGCATTTT.

This clonotype was recorded many times. In DNA, the CDR3 is TGTGCCAGCAGCTCTCCGACGGGCGAGCGAGAGTCCTACGAGCAGTACTTC. This gives the protein CASSSPTGERESYEQYF. The chain links TRBV5-4 to TRBJ2-7; D is unclear. In germline, CDR1 is SGHNT, CDR2 YYREEE (reference sequence). The CDR3 has 17 residues. Trimming pared 3 bases from V and 1 base from J, leaving 20 bases between. The full variable domain, rest sourced from reference TRBV5-4 and TRBJ2-7, is ETGVTQSPTHLIKTRGQQVTLRCSSQSGHNTVSWYQQALGQGPQFIFQYYREEENGRGNFPPRFSGLQFPNYSSELNVNALELDDSALYLCASSSPTGERESYEQYFGPGTRLTVT.

Sample share makes this clonotype medium-sized. The chain carries TRBV20-1 and TRBJ2-1; 7 bases match TRBD1. Germline trimming cut 5 bases from V and 4 bases from J; bases unmatched to any gene: 11. The germline gives CDR1 DFQATT, CDR2 SNEGSKA (reference sequence). The CDR3 spans 15 residues. The CDR3 loop reads CSAPWAGGDYNEQFF. The DNA for the CDR3 is TGCAGTGCTCCCTGGGCAGGGGGTGATTACAATGAGCAGTTCTTC.

As concerns this clonotype: Because the CDR3 is missing its conserved closing phenylalanine or tryptophan, this is likely a read error. V and J are TRBV6-1 and TRBJ2-7; 8 bases are shared with TRBD1. V lost 5 bases and J lost 8; bases outside the gene matches: 11. Germline V gene sequence: CDR1 MNHNS, CDR2 SASEGT. The CDR3 is made up of 14 amino acids. Here the CDR3 DNA reads TGTGCCAGCAGTACCTCCGGGACAGGCAACCAGCAGTACTTA. It yields the protein CASSTSGTGNQQYL.

Of note for this clonotype: The junction shows a germline mismatch at one end, possibly a read error. V usage is TRBV19 and J usage is TRBJ2-3; 7 nucleotides align to TRBD1. The length of the CDR3 is 15 residues. Germline assignment: CDR1 LNHDA and CDR2 SQIVND (reference sequence). In DNA form, the CDR3 reads TGCGCCAGCAAGAACAGGGGATCTAGCACAGATACGGAGTATTTT. Translated, it gives CASKNRGSSTDTEYF.

As for this clonotype: Sequence at one end of the junction differs from germline and may be a read error. The chain has TRBV7-2 and TRBJ2-3; D not resolved. The CDR3 sequence is 15 residues long. The V gene's germline CDR1 is SGHTA and CDR2 FQGNSA. The CDR3 region is CASSLSVSGTYTQYF. CDR3 nucleotides: TGTGCCAGCAGCTTAAGCGTGAGTGGCACATATACGCAGTATTTT.

In this sample, this clonotype turned up a few times. The gene calls are TRBV6-1 and TRBJ2-7; D unresolved. Germline V CDR1 and CDR2: MNHNS, SASEGT. The CDR3 spans 13 residues. Trimming removed 5 bases at V and 3 bases at J, with 11 bases between. The DNA for the CDR3 is TGTGCCAGCAGTTCGTGGGCCGGCTACGAGCAGTACTTC. Translation gives CASSSWAGYEQYF.